These 26 T cell receptor beta chains originate from one sample sequenced in a study of vaccination and CD4 T cells after COVID-19 (dated by TCRdb to between 2021 and 2022). To prepare the library, PCR was applied. TCRdb shows the sequencer as Illumina iSeq 100. TCR sequencing of DNA from cultured CD4+ T cells used the Oncomine TCR Beta short-read assay at the Johns Hopkins FTIC core. In TCRdb, the public reads were trimmed at Q25 with fastp and aligned with MiXCR, with productive beta chains retained. Rows merge per CDR3 protein into single entries with the most common DNA and genes. The sample table records 20,000 to 25,000 distinct CDR3 sequences; less than 60% of these occur just once. Together, the top ten hold roughly 8.9% of the sample. These TCRs are of unknown antigen specificity. The sample's treatment or condition label is to be understood as: approximately 11-day PBMC culture with coronavirus spike peptide pools or control peptides (ViraFEST assay).

Sequenced input: CD4+ T cells from blood, cultured in vitro. The receptors here all came from a human donor who had recovered from COVID-19.

J is TRBJ2-5 and V is TRBV7-2, with D perhaps matching TRBD1 (6 bases). Germline CDR1 reads SGHTA; CDR2 reads FQGNSA. V shed 4 bases and J shed 4 bases, with 13 bases lying between them. The CDR3 has 14 amino acids. CDR3 DNA sequence: TGTGCCAGCAGCTCGTACAGGGCTCGAGAGACCCAGTACTTC. It specifies CASSSYRARETQYF.

V usage is TRBV6-4 and J usage is TRBJ2-3; 8 bases fit TRBD1. The CDR3 covers 15 residues. Germline CDR1 reads MRHNA; CDR2 reads SNTAGT. The V and J ends lost 5 bases and 3 bases, in that order; junction bases with no gene match: 7. The CDR3: CASSLGTGDTDTQYF. As DNA, the CDR3 is TGTGCCAGCAGTCTCGGGACAGGCGATACAGATACGCAGTATTTT.

This clonotype was seen only a few times. The gene calls are TRBV25-1 and TRBJ1-4; 7 positions match TRBD1. J gave up 3 bases and V 3 bases, and 7 bases lay outside the gene matches. This CDR3 is 16 amino acids long. Germline CDR1 and CDR2: MGHDK and SYGVNS. This chain's CDR3 is CASSDPGGSANEKLFF. As DNA, the CDR3 is TGTGCCAGCAGTGATCCAGGGGGTTCAGCTAATGAAAAACTGTTTTTT.

This chain connects TRBV7-8 to TRBJ2-6; 11 positions match TRBD1. Per the germline V gene, CDR1 is SGHVS and CDR2 is FQNEAQ. Trimming cost V 2 bases and J 2 bases; bases outside gene matches: 2. The CDR3 covers 17 residues. The CDR3 region has the DNA TGTGCCAGCAGCTTACGGACAGGGGGCACTGGGGCCAACGTCCTGACTTTC. Translated: CASSLRTGGTGANVLTF.

V and J are TRBV4-3 and TRBJ1-5, with 9 bases lining up with TRBD1. Germline CDR1 and CDR2: LGHNA and YSLEER. This CDR3 has 14 amino acids. Trimming at V came to 1 base and at J to 7 bases, leaving 2 bases not matched to a gene. The CDR3 here is CASSQGGQGQPQHF. The DNA of the CDR3 is TGCGCCAGCAGCCAAGGGGGACAGGGACAGCCCCAGCATTTT.

The J gene is TRBJ2-3, the V gene TRBV7-9; D unresolved. Trimming shortened V by 5 bases and J by 2 bases, and 5 bases separated the two germline ends. The germline CDR1 and CDR2 sequences are SEHNR and FQNEAQ (reference sequence). The CDR3 sequence is 12 residues long. CDR3 region: CASSLHTDTQYF. The CDR3 nucleotides are TGTGCCAGCAGCCTCCACACAGATACGCAGTATTTT.

This clonotype was seen a few times. V is TRBV20-1 and J is TRBJ2-2, with D uncertain. The CDR3 is 14 residues long. The germline V and J ends were trimmed by 3 bases and 5 bases, with 13 bases remaining between them. Germline V gene lookup returns CDR1 DFQATT and CDR2 SNEGSKA (reference sequence). DNA of the CDR3: TGCAGTGCTAGGACGGGTCGGAAAACCGGGGAGCTGTTTTTT. As protein: CSARTGRKTGELFF.

CDR3 residues: CASSIGQGKETQYF. CDR3 DNA sequence: TGTGCCAGTAGTATAGGACAGGGGAAGGAGACCCAGTACTTC. The chain has TRBV19 and TRBJ2-5, with TRBD1 matching 8 bases. CDR3 length equals 14 residues. V lost 1 base, J lost 5 bases, and 3 bases stayed unmatched. CDR1 is LNHDA, CDR2 SQIVND, per germline (reference sequence).

The DNA of the CDR3 is TGTGCCAGCAGCTTAGCGGGAGGCGGGAGGGCCGAGACCCAGTACTTC. Protein product: CASSLAGGGRAETQYF. The chain carries TRBV7-2 and TRBJ2-5; 9 positions match TRBD2. Germline assignment: CDR1 SGHTA and CDR2 FQGNSA. This CDR3 contains 16 residues. J gave up 5 bases and V 0 bases, and 7 bases lay outside the gene matches.

The rearrangement links TRBV20-1 to TRBJ2-2; 8 positions agree with TRBD2. V was pared by 3 bases and J by 5 bases, with 5 bases of the junction left unmatched. This CDR3 contains 14 residues. Germline CDR1 is DFQATT and CDR2 is SNEGSKA (reference sequence). CDR3 DNA: TGCAGTGCTAGTTCCGGGACTAGTACCGGGGAGCTGTTTTTT. Protein: CSASSGTSTGELFF.

The chain has TRBV2 and TRBJ1-6, with D possibly being TRBD1 (5 bases). This CDR3 has 13 amino acids. Trimming removed 7 bases at V and 10 bases at J, with 14 bases between. CDR1 and CDR2 (germline): SNHLY, FYNNEI. The CDR3 is CASKGEGRSPLHF. The CDR3 DNA follows: TGTGCCAGCAAGGGCGAGGGGCGCTCACCCCTCCACTTT.

This sequence joins TRBV30 and TRBJ1-2; a possible D gene is TRBD1 (5 bases). Germline loops: CDR1 GTSNPN, CDR2 SVGIG (reference sequence). Trimming cost V 5 bases and J 4 bases, with 11 bases left between them. This CDR3 has 12 residues. CDR3 DNA sequence: TGTGCCTGGCGCGGGACCCTCTATGGCTACACCTTC. Translation: CAWRGTLYGYTF.

The rearrangement joins TRBV20-1 to TRBJ2-3; D may be TRBD1 (6 bases). The V end was cut by 2 bases, the J end by 5 bases, with 11 bases between. This CDR3 has 13 residues. Germline lookup yields CDR1 DFQATT and CDR2 SNEGSKA (reference sequence). The CDR3 nucleotides are TGCAGTGCTAGAATACAGGGATTAGATACGCAGTATTTT. It yields the protein CSARIQGLDTQYF.

The rearrangement joins TRBV12-3 or TRBV12-4 to TRBJ1-2, with 8 bases identical to TRBD1. Germline trimming cut 7 bases from V and 4 bases from J; bases unmatched to any gene: 8. The CDR3 is 14 residues long. The CDR3 DNA sequence: TGTGCCAGCAATCCCGCAGGGGGCGGCTATGGCTACACCTTC. Encoded protein: CASNPAGGGYGYTF.

This clonotype was counted once. The genes are TRBV3-1 and TRBJ2-3; perhaps TRBD1 as D (5 bases). Deletions cut 1 base from V and 7 bases from J, with 15 bases between. This CDR3 has 15 residues. Germline V gene sequence: CDR1 LGHDT, CDR2 YNNKEL (reference sequence). The CDR3 region has the DNA TGTGCCAGCAGCCAAGGGCAGGGTTGGGGAAATACGCAGTATTTT. It is translated as CASSQGQGWGNTQYF.

The chain couples TRBV20-1 to TRBJ2-1, with D maybe TRBD1 (5 bases). Germline CDR1 DFQATT, CDR2 SNEGSKA (reference sequence). The CDR3 length is 13 residues. With 4 bases removed from V and 10 bases from J, the gap between germline ends came to 17 bases. CDR3 coding DNA: TGCAGTGCTACCGAGACAGTTGGAGTCGAGCAGTTCTTC. It is translated as CSATETVGVEQFF.

This rearrangement joins TRBV23-1 to TRBJ2-7; 10 nucleotides match TRBD1. TRBV23-1 is an open reading frame whose function is uncertain. With V trimmed by 8 bases and J by 4 bases, 5 bases remained unmatched. CDR3 length equals 13 residues. The CDR3 DNA reads TGCGCCAGCTGGGACAGGGGTATGTACGAGCAGTACTTC. Its translation: CASWDRGMYEQYF.

The chain links TRBV15 to TRBJ2-1; 11 nucleotides agree with TRBD2. Germline CDR1 reads LNHNV; CDR2 reads YYDKDF (reference sequence). Losses at the gene ends were 2 bases for V and 6 bases for J; bases not matched to a gene: 12. CDR3 length equals 18 residues. In DNA form, the CDR3 reads TGTGCCACCAGCAGATCCGGGCTAGCGGGAGGAGTCGTCAATGAGCAGTTCTTC. This codes for CATSRSGLAGGVVNEQFF.

The V gene is TRBV20-1, the J gene TRBJ1-5, with D possibly TRBD1 on 5 matching bases. V lost 6 bases, J lost 0 bases, and 9 bases lay in between. This CDR3 has 13 residues. Germline values: CDR1 DFQATT, CDR2 SNEGSKA (reference sequence). CDR3 coding DNA: TGCAGTGCCAGGGCAGTTAGCAATCAGCCCCAGCATTTT. This codes for CSARAVSNQPQHF.

The chain couples TRBV19 to TRBJ2-7; D tentatively reads TRBD1 or TRBD2 (5 bases each). V was pared by 7 bases and J by 6 bases, with 16 bases between. Germline V gene lookup returns CDR1 LNHDA and CDR2 SQIVND (reference sequence). This CDR3 contains 13 residues. As DNA, the CDR3 is TGTGCCAGTATGGGGGAGACGCCGGTCGAGCAGTACTTC. Translated: CASMGETPVEQYF.

A few counts support this clonotype. The chain carries TRBV7-9 and TRBJ2-1; TRBD2 agrees at 12 bases. The CDR3 is 14 amino acids. Germline V lookup: CDR1 SEHNR, CDR2 FQNEAQ (reference sequence). After removal of 10 bases from V and 5 bases from J, the junction contained 6 bases not matched to a gene. The CDR3 sequence is CAIRTSGTDNEQFF. Written as DNA, the CDR3 is TGTGCCATCCGGACTAGCGGGACCGACAATGAGCAGTTCTTC.

The J gene is TRBJ1-5, the V gene TRBV10-3, with TRBD1 as a possible D gene (5 bases). Trimming stripped 4 bases from V and 4 bases from J, with 11 bases between. The CDR3 is 14 residues long. Germline V gene data show CDR1 as ENHRY and CDR2 as SYGVKD. The CDR3: CAISATGENQPQHF. CDR3 DNA sequence: TGTGCCATCAGTGCAACGGGGGAAAATCAGCCCCAGCATTTT.

The V and J genes are TRBV5-5 and TRBJ1-1; no reliable D call. The CDR3 runs 12 residues. Trimming pared 2 bases from V and 4 bases from J, leaving 6 bases between. Germline assignment: CDR1 SGHKS and CDR2 YYEKEE (reference sequence). The CDR3 sequence: CASSFRGTEAFF. The CDR3 bases are TGTGCCAGCAGCTTTCGGGGCACTGAAGCTTTCTTT.

This clonotype was detected only a few times. The chain joins TRBV27 to TRBJ1-4; a weak D match, TRBD1 (5 bases). Germline loops: CDR1 MNHEY, CDR2 SMNVEV (reference sequence). The CDR3 loop spans 15 amino acids. V was pared by 5 bases and J by 4 bases, with 14 bases between. CDR3 in amino acids: CASSLQSGDNEKLFF. CDR3 in DNA: TGTGCCAGCAGTCTACAATCGGGGGATAATGAAAAACTGTTTTTT. Based on the CDR3 plus reference TRBV27 and TRBJ1-4, the full variable domain is EAQVTQNPRYLITVTGKKLTVTCSQNMNHEYMSWYRQDPGLGLRQIYYSMNVEVTDKGDVPEGYKVSRKEKRNFPLILESPSPNQTSLYFCASSLQSGDNEKLFFGSGTQLSVL.

This clonotype was observed a few times. The junction departs from germline at one end; a sequencing error may be responsible. The chain links TRBV11-2 to TRBJ2-7; TRBD2 aligns across 9 bases. The CDR3 spans 15 residues. The germline CDR1 and CDR2 sequences are SGHAT and FQNNGV. The CDR3 loop is CASTLAGASPYEQYF. CDR3 nucleotides: TGTGCCAGCACCTTAGCGGGAGCCTCCCCCTACGAGCAGTACTTC. Using reference TRBV11-2 and TRBJ2-7 for the parts outside the CDR3, the full variable domain is EAGVAQSPRYKIIEKRQSVAFWCNPISGHATLYWYQQILGQGPKLLIQFQNNGVVDDSQLPKDRFSAERLKGVDSTLKIQPAKLEDSAVYLCASTLAGASPYEQYFGPGTRLTVT.

The chain couples TRBV5-5 to TRBJ1-5, with 9 nucleotides matching TRBD1. This CDR3 is built from 15 residues. Germline loops: CDR1 SGHKS, CDR2 YYEKEE (reference sequence). With 3 bases clipped from V and 1 base from J, the junction kept 2 bases outside the gene matches. CDR3 protein: CASSSTGGSNQPQHF. CDR3 sequence (DNA): TGTGCCAGCAGCTCTACAGGGGGCAGCAATCAGCCCCAGCATTTT.